This passage covers 5 T cell receptor beta chains from one sample sequenced in a study of T cell repertoires in cytomegalovirus infection. TCRdb recomputed calls from the reads with MiXCR, one row per CDR3 protein. The sample consists of approximately 470,000 distinct CDR3 sequences, about 42% of them appearing once. Their target antigens are unknown. The sample consisted of cultured PBMCs, taken from culture after CMV antigen stimulation. All receptors come from a human donor in good health (CMV status not recorded). Some clones in this sample may be carry-over from other donors' samples.

CDR3 sequence (DNA): TGTGCCAGCAGTTTTAAACGGACTAGCGGGGTGGTGACCCAGTACTTC. Translating it yields CASSFKRTSGVVTQYF. The V gene is TRBV28, the J gene TRBJ2-5; 12 bases map to TRBD2. This CDR3 has 16 residues. With 3 bases clipped from V and 7 bases from J, the junction kept 9 bases outside the gene matches. The germline gives CDR1 MDHEN, CDR2 SYDVKM.

This clonotype has only a few counts. The chain uses TRBV19 and TRBJ2-1; 9 nucleotides align to TRBD2. CDR3 size: 15 residues. J gave up 6 bases and V 5 bases, and 8 bases lay outside the gene matches. Germline CDR1 is LNHDA and CDR2 is SQIVND (reference sequence). In DNA, the CDR3 is TGTGCCAGTAGTCTTGAGGTAGCGGGAGTCAATGAGCAGTTCTTC. This sequence encodes CASSLEVAGVNEQFF.

This clonotype was seen only once. This rearrangement joins TRBV7-4 to TRBJ1-2; D is unclear. V lost 0 bases and J lost 4, with 9 bases in between. The CDR3 runs to 14 residues. CDR1 SGHVT and CDR2 SQSDAQ come from the germline V gene. The CDR3 spells CASSLAQQVYGYTF. DNA of the CDR3: TGTGCCAGCAGCTTAGCGCAGCAGGTCTATGGCTACACCTTC.

The genes are TRBV15 and TRBJ1-1; 7 positions agree with TRBD1. Trimming took 1 base from V and 0 from J; bases not matched to a gene: 11. This CDR3 has 18 amino acids. The V gene's germline CDR1 is LNHNV and CDR2 YYDKDF (reference sequence). The CDR3 sequence: CATSRVLRRGIMNTEAFF. The DNA of the CDR3 is TGTGCCACCAGCAGAGTGTTACGCAGGGGGATCATGAACACTGAAGCTTTCTTT. The full variable domain, its missing parts supplied by reference TRBV15 and TRBJ1-1, is DAMVIQNPRYQVTQFGKPVTLSCSQTLNHNVMYWYQQKSSQAPKLLFHYYDKDFNNEADTPDNFQSRRPNTSFCFLDIRSPGLGDTAMYLCATSRVLRRGIMNTEAFFGQGTRLTVV.

The chain uses TRBV3-1 and TRBJ2-7, with no clear D. Trimming removed 1 base at V and 0 bases at J, with 7 bases between. Per the germline V gene, CDR1 is LGHDT and CDR2 is YNNKEL (reference sequence). The CDR3 totals 14 residues. This CDR3 reads CASSQAAYSYEQYF. CDR3 nucleotide sequence: TGTGCCAGCAGCCAAGCGGCCTACTCCTACGAGCAGTACTTC.